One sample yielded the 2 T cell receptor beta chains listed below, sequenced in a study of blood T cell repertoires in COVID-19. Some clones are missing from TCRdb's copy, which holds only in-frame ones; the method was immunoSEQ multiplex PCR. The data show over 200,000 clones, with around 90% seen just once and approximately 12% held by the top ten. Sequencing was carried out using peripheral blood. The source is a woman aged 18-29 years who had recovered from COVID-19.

CDR3 region: CASSESSTETRSVETQYF. The CDR3 DNA reads TGTGCCAGCAGCGAAAGTTCCACCGAGACTAGGTCGGTGGAGACCCAGTACTTC. The chain employs TRBV9 and TRBJ2-5; perhaps TRBD2 as D (6 bases). Germline lookup yields CDR1 SGDLS and CDR2 YYNGEE. V was shortened by 3 bases and J by 5 bases, with 26 bases between the two germline ends. The CDR3 is made up of 18 amino acids.

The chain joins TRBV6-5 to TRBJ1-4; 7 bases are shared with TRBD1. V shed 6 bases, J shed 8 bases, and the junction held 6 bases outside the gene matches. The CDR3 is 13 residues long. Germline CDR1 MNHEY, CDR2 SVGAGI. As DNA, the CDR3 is TGTGCCAGCAGACCCGGGACAGACGAAAAACTGTTTTTT. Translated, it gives CASRPGTDEKLFF.